This record covers a single T cell receptor beta chain. V lost 5 bases, J lost 2 bases, and 12 bases lay in between. This CDR3 contains 14 residues. Germline-derived CDR1 and CDR2 are SGHAT and FQNNGV. Time point denoted: baseline, week 1 (first vaccination visit). Treatment given: pre-vaccination baseline after standard-of-care therapy. Each donor presented with a new WHO grade 3 or 4 astrocytoma that tested IDH1-mutant and showed ATRX loss. This sample is part of a study of a mutant IDH1 vaccine in newly diagnosed glioma. TCRdb's copy holds only in-frame clones and misses some; the assay was immunoSEQ multiplex PCR. Counted here are around 99,000 clones, around four fifths occurring once; the ten biggest clones make up less than 9.5%.

V and J are TRBV11-2 and TRBJ1-2; D unresolved. The sequence was obtained from a man aged 40-49 years with glioma. Material: PBMCs, obtained from a glioma patient treated with radiotherapy, temozolomide or both. This CDR3 reads CASSPPTRNYGYTF. The CDR3 DNA is TGTGCCAGCAGCCCCCCGACACGGAACTATGGCTACACCTTC. Full variable domain (remainder filled in from reference TRBV11-2 and TRBJ1-2): EAGVAQSPRYKIIEKRQSVAFWCNPISGHATLYWYQQILGQGPKLLIQFQNNGVVDDSQLPKDRFSAERLKGVDSTLKIQPAKLEDSAVYLCASSPPTRNYGYTFGSGTRLTVV.